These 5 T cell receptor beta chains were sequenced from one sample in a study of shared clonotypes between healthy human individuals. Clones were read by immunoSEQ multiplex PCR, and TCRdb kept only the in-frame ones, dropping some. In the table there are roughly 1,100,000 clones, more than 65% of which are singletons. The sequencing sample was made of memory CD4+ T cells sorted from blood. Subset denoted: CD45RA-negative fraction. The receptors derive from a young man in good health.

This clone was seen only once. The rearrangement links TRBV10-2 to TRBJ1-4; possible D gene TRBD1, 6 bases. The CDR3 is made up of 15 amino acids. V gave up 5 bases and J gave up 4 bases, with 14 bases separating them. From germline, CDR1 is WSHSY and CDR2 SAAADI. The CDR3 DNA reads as TGCGCCAGCAGTCCGGGGGCCCCGTTTAATGAAAAACTGTTTTTT. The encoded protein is CASSPGAPFNEKLFF.

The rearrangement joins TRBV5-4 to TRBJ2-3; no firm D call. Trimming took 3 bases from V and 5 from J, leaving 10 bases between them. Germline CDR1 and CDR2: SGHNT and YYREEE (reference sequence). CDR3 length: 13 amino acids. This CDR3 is CASSYSSQDTQYF. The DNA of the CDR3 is TGTGCCAGCAGCTACTCATCTCAAGATACGCAGTATTTT. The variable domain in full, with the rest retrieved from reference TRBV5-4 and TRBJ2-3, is ETGVTQSPTHLIKTRGQQVTLRCSSQSGHNTVSWYQQALGQGPQFIFQYYREEENGRGNFPPRFSGLQFPNYSSELNVNALELDDSALYLCASSYSSQDTQYFGPGTRLTVL.

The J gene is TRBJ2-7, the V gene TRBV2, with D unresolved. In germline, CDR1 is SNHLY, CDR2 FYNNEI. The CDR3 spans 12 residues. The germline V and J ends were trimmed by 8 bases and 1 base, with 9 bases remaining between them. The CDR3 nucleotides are TGTGCCAGCGAGAAGGGTTCCTACGAGCAGTACTTC. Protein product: CASEKGSYEQYF.

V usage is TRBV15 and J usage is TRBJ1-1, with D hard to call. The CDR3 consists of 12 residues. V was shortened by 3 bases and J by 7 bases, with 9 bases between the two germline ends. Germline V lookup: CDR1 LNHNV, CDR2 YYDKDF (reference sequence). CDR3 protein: CATSREYLEAFF. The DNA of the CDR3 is TGTGCCACCAGCAGGGAGTACCTTGAAGCTTTCTTT.

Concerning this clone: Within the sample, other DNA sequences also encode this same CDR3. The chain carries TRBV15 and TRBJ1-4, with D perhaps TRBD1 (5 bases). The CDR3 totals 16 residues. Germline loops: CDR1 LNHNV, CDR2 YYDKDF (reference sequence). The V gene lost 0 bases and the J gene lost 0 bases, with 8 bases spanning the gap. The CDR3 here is CATSREPRATNEKLFF. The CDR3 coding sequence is TGTGCCACCAGCAGAGAACCCAGGGCAACTAATGAAAAACTGTTTTTT.